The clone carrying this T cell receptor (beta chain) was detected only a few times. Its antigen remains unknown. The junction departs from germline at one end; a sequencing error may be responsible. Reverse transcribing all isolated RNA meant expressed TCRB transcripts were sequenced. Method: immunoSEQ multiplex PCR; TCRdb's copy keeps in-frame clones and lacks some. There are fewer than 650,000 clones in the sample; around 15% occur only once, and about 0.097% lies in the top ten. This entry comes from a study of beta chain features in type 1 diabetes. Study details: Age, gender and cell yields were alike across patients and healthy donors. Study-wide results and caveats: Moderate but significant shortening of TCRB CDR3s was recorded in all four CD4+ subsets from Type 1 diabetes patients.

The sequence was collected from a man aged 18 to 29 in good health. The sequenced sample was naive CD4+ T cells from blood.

Here the CDR3 reads CASSQDFGGTQDTQYF. DNA for the CDR3: TGCGCCAGCAGCCAAGATTTCGGCGGGACCCAAGACACCCAGTACTTC. This chain links TRBV4-3 with TRBJ2-5; possible D gene TRBD2, 6 bases. Germline CDR1 reads LGHNA; CDR2 reads YSLEER. The CDR3 consists of 16 residues.